These T cell receptor beta chains were read from a single sample in a study of type 1 regulatory T cells. TCRdb used MiXCR to reprocess the reads, holding one entry per CDR3 protein. The repertoire consists of over 90,000 distinct CDR3 sequences, with 31% occurring once and the leading ten covering 2.2%. Sequencing was done on a sample of CD4+ T cells, either the whole sample or a sorted fraction (not recorded which). The receptor set was obtained from a human donor in good health. CDR3s include the opening cysteine and the closing phenylalanine or tryptophan. The D gene is left open where the match is weak. Not all rows give a size; the values are once, few, many and, for expanded clones, a class.

-	-	TRBV28	TRBJ2-7	TGTGCCAGCAGTTCAGGGTCCCTCTACGAGCAGTACTTC	CASSSGSLYEQYF
-	TRBD1	TRBV4-2	TRBJ2-6	TGTGCCAGCAGCTACAGCCGGGACAGCCTACTCTCTGGGGCCAACGTCCTGACTTTC	CASSYSRDSLLSGANVLTF
-	TRBD2	TRBV23-1	TRBJ2-3	TGCGCCAGCAGTCCAATTGAGGCTAGCGGGAGAGATACGCAGTATTTT	CASSPIEASGRDTQYF
few	TRBD2	TRBV27	TRBJ2-1	TGTGCCAGCAGTTTAAAGGGACTAGCGGGAGGTGGGCTCTACAATGAGCAGTTCTTC	CASSLKGLAGGGLYNEQFF
few	-	TRBV29-1	TRBJ1-1	TGCAGCGTTGATGGCACTCTAAACACTGAAGCTTTCTTT	CSVDGTLNTEAFF
-	TRBD1	TRBV5-1	TRBJ2-6	TGCGCCAGCAGCTTGCGGGGACAGGGATCTGGGGCCAACGTCCTGACTTTC	CASSLRGQGSGANVLTF
few	TRBD1	TRBV12-3/TRBV12-4	TRBJ2-5	TGTGCCAGCAGTTTTGGGGACAGGGACCAAGAGACCCAGTACTTC	CASSFGDRDQETQYF
-	TRBD2	TRBV5-6	TRBJ2-1	TGTGCCAGCAGCGGCCGGGGGAGGGACTCCTACAATGAGCAGTTCTTC	CASSGRGRDSYNEQFF
-	TRBD2	TRBV20-1	TRBJ2-2	TGCAGTGCTAGAGATGCTAGCGGGAGGGCCCCCGGGGAGCTGTTTTTT	CSARDASGRAPGELFF
-	-	TRBV5-1	TRBJ2-7	TGCGCCAGCAGCTTGGTCGAGAACGAGCAGTACTTC	CASSLVENEQYF
few	TRBD2	TRBV20-1	TRBJ2-3	TGCAGTGTACCTAGCGGGAGGGCCACAGATACGCAGTATTTT	CSVPSGRATDTQYF
-	TRBD2	TRBV6-1	TRBJ2-1	TGTGCCACTACCGGGACTAGCGGGAGATGGAATGAGCAGTTCTTC	CATTGTSGRWNEQFF
few	TRBD1	TRBV18	TRBJ1-5	TGTGCCAGCTCGGGTGAGGGGACAGGGAGTAGGCAGCCCCAGCATTTT	CASSGEGTGSRQPQHF
-	-	TRBV11-1	TRBJ2-3	TGTGCCAGCAGCTCACCGGGGAGCCCCACAGATACGCAGTATTTT	CASSSPGSPTDTQYF
-	-	TRBV20-1	TRBJ1-1	TGCAGTGCCCTTCGGGGAAGCACTGAAGCTTTCTTT	CSALRGSTEAFF
-	-	TRBV2	TRBJ2-7	TGTGCCAGCAGGGGGGAGACCTACGAGCAGTACTTC	CASRGETYEQYF
few	-	TRBV5-1	TRBJ2-2	TGCGCCAGCAGCTTGGTGAAGGGGACCGGGGAGCTGTTTTTT	CASSLVKGTGELFF
-	-	TRBV12-3/TRBV12-4	TRBJ2-7	TGTGCCAGCAGTTTAGACTTCCCCGCCGAGCAGTACTTC	CASSLDFPAEQYF
-	TRBD2	TRBV20-1	TRBJ2-1	TGCAGTGTTCATACGGGGGGAATCAATGAGCAGTTCTTC	CSVHTGGINEQFF
-	TRBD2	TRBV11-3	TRBJ2-1	TGTGCCAGCAGCTTAGCCGGGACTAGCGGGACCGATGAGCAGTTCTTC	CASSLAGTSGTDEQFF
few	-	TRBV3-1	TRBJ2-7	TGTGCCAGCAGCCAAGCCAGGCAGCCCTACGAGCAGTACTTC	CASSQARQPYEQYF
few	-	TRBV9	TRBJ2-3	TGTGCCAGCAGCGTAGGACGCCAGGATACGCAGTATTTT	CASSVGRQDTQYF
-	TRBD2	TRBV7-2	TRBJ2-5	TGTGCCAGCAGCCCACTCAGCGGGGGGAGAGAGACCCAGTACTTC	CASSPLSGGRETQYF
few	-	TRBV18	TRBJ2-7	TGTGCCAGCTCACCACCGATTCACACATCATCCTACGAGCAGTACTTC	CASSPPIHTSSYEQYF
-	TRBD2	TRBV29-1	TRBJ2-1	TGCAGCCAAGTTAGCGGGAGTTCCTACAATGAGCAGTTCTTC	CSQVSGSSYNEQFF
-	-	TRBV9	TRBJ2-1	TGTGCCAGCAGCGCCGGACTGGGGTACAATGAGCAGTTCTTC	CASSAGLGYNEQFF
-	-	TRBV28	TRBJ1-5	TGTGCCAGCAGTTTTGAGGGCGGACAGAGCAATCAGCCCCAGCATTTT	CASSFEGGQSNQPQHF
few	-	TRBV7-3	TRBJ1-3	TGTGCCAGCAGCTTAAACCGCGGAAACACCATATATTTT	CASSLNRGNTIYF
-	-	TRBV27	TRBJ1-4	TGTGCCAGCAGAGCGGGGTACCTATCAGAAAAACTGTTTTTT	CASRAGYLSEKLFF
many	-	TRBV3-1	TRBJ2-7	TGTGCCAGCAGCCAAGGACGGCCCGCCTACGAGCAGTACTTC	CASSQGRPAYEQYF
-	TRBD2	TRBV7-2	TRBJ2-5	TGTGCCAGCAGCGAACGCTTTCTAGCGGGAGGGGGGGAGGCCCAGTACTTC	CASSERFLAGGGEAQYF
-	-	TRBV7-9	TRBJ1-1	TGTGCCAGCAGGGGGCGCCGAGAAGTCTTGAACACTGAAGCTTTCTTT	CASRGRREVLNTEAFF
-	-	TRBV3-1	TRBJ1-1	TGTGCCAGCAGCCTCCGTGGGGACACTGAAGCTTTCTTT	CASSLRGDTEAFF
-	-	TRBV6-1	TRBJ2-3	TGTGCCAGCAGTGAAAACACAGTACGAGATACGCAGTATTTT	CASSENTVRDTQYF
few	TRBD1	TRBV6-1	TRBJ2-5	TGTGCCAGCAGAGGGACAGGGACGGGAGAGACCCAGTACTTC	CASRGTGTGETQYF
few	TRBD2	TRBV6-5	TRBJ2-1	TGTGCCAGCTGCGAAAGCGGGAGAAATGAGCAGTTCTTC	CASCESGRNEQFF
-	-	TRBV7-9	TRBJ1-2	TGTGCCAGCAGCTTATATCCAGAACAAGGCTACACCTTC	CASSLYPEQGYTF
-	-	TRBV7-6	TRBJ2-2	TGTGCCAGCAGCTCACGTGGGGCTAGCTCCCCCGGGGAGCTGTTTTTT	CASSSRGASSPGELFF
-	TRBD1	TRBV5-1	TRBJ2-1	TGCGCCAGCAGCTGGGGACAGGGGGGTGAGCAGTTCTTC	CASSWGQGGEQFF
-	TRBD1	TRBV28	TRBJ1-2	TGTGCCAGCAGTTTTGGCGGGACAGGGGCCTATGGCTACACCTTC	CASSFGGTGAYGYTF
few	TRBD1	TRBV6-5	TRBJ1-1	TGTGCCAGCAGGGACAGGGAGAGGGGCACTGAAGCTTTCTTT	CASRDRERGTEAFF
few	TRBD1	TRBV20-1	TRBJ2-3	TGCAGTGCCCAGGGGACAGGGAGGGATACGCAGTATTTT	CSAQGTGRDTQYF
-	-	TRBV6-1	TRBJ1-2	TGTGCCAGCACCGTGGATCAGGGCAGGCCGGGAGCTAACTATGGCTACACCTTC	CASTVDQGRPGANYGYTF
few	-	TRBV20-1	TRBJ1-3	TGCAGTGCTACGAACAGGGCTGGAAACACCATATATTTT	CSATNRAGNTIYF
-	-	TRBV30	TRBJ2-3	TGTGCCTGGAGTGACTGGAATCGTGAAGATACGCAGTATTTT	CAWSDWNREDTQYF
-	-	TRBV30	TRBJ1-2	TGTGCCTGGAGTGTTGGAGGGGACTATGGCTACACCTTC	CAWSVGGDYGYTF
few	TRBD1	TRBV29-1	TRBJ2-1	TGCAGCGTTGAAGGGACAGGGGGGAATGAGCAGTTCTTC	CSVEGTGGNEQFF
many	-	TRBV4-1	TRBJ2-2	TGCGCCAGCAGCCAAGAGAGTATCCCCCGGGAGCTGTTTTTT	CASSQESIPRELFF
few	-	TRBV5-1	TRBJ2-1	TGCGCCAGCAGCTATGGCGGGGCTAGCCTCAATGAGCAGTTCTTC	CASSYGGASLNEQFF
-	TRBD2	TRBV5-1	TRBJ2-3	TGCGCCAGCAGCTTGCAACTAGCGGGAGCAGATACGCAGTATTTT	CASSLQLAGADTQYF
-	TRBD1	TRBV20-1	TRBJ1-5	TGCAGTGCTACCCAGGGGGATGGCAATCAGCCCCAGCATTTT	CSATQGDGNQPQHF
-	-	TRBV6-6	TRBJ2-6	TGTGCCAGCAGACTATTCGAGGGTTCTGGGGCCAACGTCCTGACTTTC	CASRLFEGSGANVLTF